The entry below describes one T cell receptor (beta chain). Its antigen is as yet unknown. cDNA synthesis used the whole RNA isolate, giving expressed TCRB sequences. TCRdb's copy holds only in-frame clones and misses some; the assay was immunoSEQ multiplex PCR. The data show around 690,000 clones, around 12% seen once. Between the trimmed V and J ends, which lost 6 bases and 1 base, there was a span of 9 bases. CDR1 and CDR2 (germline): SGHTA, FQGNSA. The CDR3 totals 13 residues. The data originate from a study of beta chain features in type 1 diabetes. At the level of the study: There was similarity between patients and healthy donors in age, gender and cell yields.

Study results and limitations: Sampled from patients, naive, central memory and Treg TCRB repertoires appeared more similar than those sampled from healthy donors. For Type 1 diabetes patients, all four CD4+ subsets carried TCRB CDR3s that were moderately but significantly shorter.

The sequenced sample consisted of naive CD4+ T cells from blood. This TCR derives from a man aged 25 to 40 with type 1 diabetes. The chain recombines TRBV7-2 with TRBJ1-1; D ambiguous. The DNA for the CDR3 is TGTGCCAGCAGTCGAACACCGAACACTGAAGCTTTCTTT. Protein product: CASSRTPNTEAFF. The variable domain in full, with the rest retrieved from reference TRBV7-2 and TRBJ1-1, is GAGVSQSPSNKVTEKGKDVELRCDPISGHTALYWYRQSLGQGLEFLIYFQGNSAPDKSGLPSDRFSAERTGGSVSTLTIQRTQQEDSAVYLCASSRTPNTEAFFGQGTRLTVV.